The sequence of this T cell receptor (beta chain) was determined in a study of T cell responses to AZD1222 COVID-19 vaccine. Overall study findings and caveats: Mostly white British, mostly female donors; authors suggested clonal diversity may be underestimated. There were vaccine-associated CD4 TCRs across spike, dominant at 160-218 and 743-854. None of the repertoires were sampled until the peak T cell response had passed.

The table came from immunoSEQ multiplex PCR; TCRdb's copy has only in-frame clones and leaves some out. This sample has about 120,000 clones, with 85% to 90% found just once. V was pared by 6 bases and J by 3 bases, with 12 bases between. The CDR3 consists of 15 residues. Germline loops: CDR1 KGHSH, CDR2 LQKENI. About this clone itself: Its antigen is as yet unknown.

The rearrangement joins TRBV18 to TRBJ2-6, with a weak D call TRBD2 (5 bases). Specimen: peripheral blood, collected on day 0 of AZD1222 vaccination. The TCR was taken from an adult in good health. The chain's CDR3 is CASSVPGIGANVLTF. DNA of the CDR3: TGTGCCAGCTCCGTCCCGGGAATTGGGGCCAACGTCCTGACTTTC.